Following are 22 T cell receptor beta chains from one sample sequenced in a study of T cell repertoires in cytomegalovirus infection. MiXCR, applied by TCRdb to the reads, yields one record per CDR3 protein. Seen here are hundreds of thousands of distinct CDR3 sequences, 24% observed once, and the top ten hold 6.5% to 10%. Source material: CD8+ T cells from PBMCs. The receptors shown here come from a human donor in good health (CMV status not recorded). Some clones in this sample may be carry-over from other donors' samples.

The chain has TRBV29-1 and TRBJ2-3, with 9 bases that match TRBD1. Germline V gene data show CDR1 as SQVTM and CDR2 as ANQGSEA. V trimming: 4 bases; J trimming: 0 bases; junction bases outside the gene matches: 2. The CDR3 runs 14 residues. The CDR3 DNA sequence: TGCAGCGTTGGGGACAGGGCGAGCACAGATACGCAGTATTTT. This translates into CSVGDRASTDTQYF.

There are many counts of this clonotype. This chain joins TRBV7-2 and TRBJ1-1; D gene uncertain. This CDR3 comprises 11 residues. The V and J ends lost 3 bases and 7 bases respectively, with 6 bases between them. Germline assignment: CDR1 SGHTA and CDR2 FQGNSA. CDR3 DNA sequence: TGTGCCAGCAGCTTCGGCAGTGAAGCTTTCTTT. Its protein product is CASSFGSEAFF.

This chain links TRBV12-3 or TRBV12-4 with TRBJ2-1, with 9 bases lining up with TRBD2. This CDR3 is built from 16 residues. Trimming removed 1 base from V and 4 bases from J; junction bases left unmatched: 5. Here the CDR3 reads CASSLGTSVRYNEQFF. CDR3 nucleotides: TGTGCCAGCAGTTTAGGGACTAGCGTACGGTACAATGAGCAGTTCTTC.

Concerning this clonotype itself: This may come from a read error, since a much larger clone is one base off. The CDR3 coding sequence is TGTGTCAGCAGCTTAGGGCCAGGGACGTCCTCTGGCTACACCTTC. This codes for CVSSLGPGTSSGYTF. This chain joins TRBV7-3 and TRBJ1-2; tentative D call: TRBD1 (5 bases). CDR1 is SGHTA, CDR2 FQGTGA, per germline. CDR3 length: 15 amino acids. Drawing the rest from reference TRBV7-3 and TRBJ1-2, the complete variable domain is GAGVSQTPSNKVTEKGKYVELRCDPISGHTALYWYRQSLGQGPEFLIYFQGTGAADDSGLPNDRFFAVRPEGSVSTLKIQRTERGDSAVYLCVSSLGPGTSSGYTFGSGTRLTVV.

The CDR3 sequence is CASSSFSFRPPGPNTEAFF. As DNA, the CDR3 is TGTGCCAGCAGTAGTTTTTCGTTTCGTCCCCCTGGCCCGAACACTGAAGCTTTCTTT. The rearrangement joins TRBV6-5 to TRBJ1-1; D gene uncertain. The V gene lost 5 bases and the J gene lost 1 base, with 26 bases spanning the gap. The CDR3 covers 19 residues. CDR1 is MNHEY, CDR2 SVGAGI, per germline.

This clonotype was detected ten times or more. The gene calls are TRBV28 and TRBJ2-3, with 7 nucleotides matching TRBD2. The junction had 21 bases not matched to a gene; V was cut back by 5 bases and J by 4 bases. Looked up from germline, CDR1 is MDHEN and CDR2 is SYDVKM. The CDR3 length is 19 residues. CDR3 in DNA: TGTGCCAGCAGTCGTGTTTACGTCTTCGGGGCGGGGGAGGCAGATACGCAGTATTTT. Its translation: CASSRVYVFGAGEADTQYF.

CDR3 in amino acids: CASSLALNNEQFF. The CDR3 DNA reads as TGTGCCAGCAGCTTAGCGCTCAACAATGAGCAGTTCTTC. The chain employs TRBV7-9 and TRBJ2-1, with D uncertain. The ends were cut back, 0 bases at V and 5 bases at J, with 5 bases in the middle. CDR1 is SEHNR, CDR2 FQNEAQ, per germline (reference sequence). The CDR3 is 13 amino acids.

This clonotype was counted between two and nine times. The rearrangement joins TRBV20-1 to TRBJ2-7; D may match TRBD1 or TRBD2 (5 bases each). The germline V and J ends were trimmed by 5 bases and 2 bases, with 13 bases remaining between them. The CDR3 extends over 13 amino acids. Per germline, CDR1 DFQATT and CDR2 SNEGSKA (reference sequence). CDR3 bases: TGCAGTGCTGACCGGGACGTAGCCTACGAGCAGTACTTC. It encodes CSADRDVAYEQYF.

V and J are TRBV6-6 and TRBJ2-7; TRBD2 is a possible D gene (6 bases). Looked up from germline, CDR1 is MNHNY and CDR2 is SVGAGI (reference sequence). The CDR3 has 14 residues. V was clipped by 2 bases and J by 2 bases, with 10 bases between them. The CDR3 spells CASSYAGLTYEQYV. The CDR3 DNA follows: TGTGCCAGCAGTTACGCGGGACTTACCTACGAGCAGTACGTC.

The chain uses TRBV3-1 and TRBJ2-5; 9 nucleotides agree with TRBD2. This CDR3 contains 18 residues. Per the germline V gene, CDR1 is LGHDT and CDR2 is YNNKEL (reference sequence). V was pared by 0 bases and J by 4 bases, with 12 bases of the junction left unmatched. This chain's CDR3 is CASSQEGTSTSWGETQYF. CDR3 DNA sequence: TGTGCCAGCAGCCAAGAGGGGACTAGCACTTCCTGGGGAGAGACCCAGTACTTC.

CDR3 region: CASRAGHLRQPQHF. The CDR3 coding sequence is TGTGCCAGCCGTGCGGGACACTTACGTCAGCCCCAGCATTTT. This rearrangement joins TRBV6-2 or TRBV6-3 to TRBJ1-5, with a possible D match to TRBD1 (6 bases). Germline loops: CDR1 MNHEY, CDR2 SVGEGT. CDR3 length: 14 amino acids. V gave up 8 bases and J gave up 6 bases, with 17 bases separating them.

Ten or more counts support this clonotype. This CDR3 is CASGLIQGTLSNEQFF. In nucleotides, the CDR3 is TGTGCTAGTGGTTTGATACAGGGGACTCTAAGCAATGAGCAGTTCTTC. The chain employs TRBV12-5 and TRBJ2-1, with a tentative D call TRBD1 (7 bases). Per germline, CDR1 LGHNT and CDR2 FRNRAP. The V and J ends lost 2 bases and 6 bases respectively, with 17 bases between them. This CDR3 contains 16 residues.

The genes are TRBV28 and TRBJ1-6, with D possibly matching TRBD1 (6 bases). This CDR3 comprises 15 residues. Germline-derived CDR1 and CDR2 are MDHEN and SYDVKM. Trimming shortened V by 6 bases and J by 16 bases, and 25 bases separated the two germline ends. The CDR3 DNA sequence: TGTGCCAGCAGCCGTCCCCAATCCCGGAGGGGGTATCTCCACTTT. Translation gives CASSRPQSRRGYLHF.

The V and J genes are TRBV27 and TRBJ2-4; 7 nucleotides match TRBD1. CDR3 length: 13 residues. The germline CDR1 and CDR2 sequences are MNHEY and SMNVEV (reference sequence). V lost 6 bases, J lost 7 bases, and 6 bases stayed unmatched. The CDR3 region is CASRGQPLNIQYF. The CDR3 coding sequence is TGTGCCAGCAGGGGACAGCCCCTTAACATTCAGTACTTC.

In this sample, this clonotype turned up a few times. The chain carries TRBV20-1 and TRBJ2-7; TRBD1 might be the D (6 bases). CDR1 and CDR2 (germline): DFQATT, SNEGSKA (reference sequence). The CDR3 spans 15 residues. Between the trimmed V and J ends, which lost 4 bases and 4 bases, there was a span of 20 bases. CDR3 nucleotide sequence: TGCAGTGCTAAAAACAGGGCCCTCCATTGGTACGAGCAGTACTTC. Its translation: CSAKNRALHWYEQYF.

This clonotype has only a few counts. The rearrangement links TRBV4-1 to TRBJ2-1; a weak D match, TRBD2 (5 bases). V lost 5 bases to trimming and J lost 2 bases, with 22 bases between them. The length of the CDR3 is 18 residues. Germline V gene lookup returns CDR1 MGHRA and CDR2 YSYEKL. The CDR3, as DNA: TGCGCCAGCAGCGTAGGTGGTAGTTATTCCGGGGCCTACAATGAGCAGTTCTTC. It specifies CASSVGGSYSGAYNEQFF.

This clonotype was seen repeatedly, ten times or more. The CDR3: CASSFRGDGYTF. In nucleotides, the CDR3 is TGTGCCAGCAGCTTTAGGGGAGATGGCTACACCTTC. The chain is built from TRBV7-9 and TRBJ1-2; the D gene is possibly TRBD1 (5 bases). The V gene's germline CDR1 is SEHNR and CDR2 FQNEAQ (reference sequence). The CDR3 is 12 residues long. The V end was cut by 3 bases, the J end by 6 bases, with 8 bases between.

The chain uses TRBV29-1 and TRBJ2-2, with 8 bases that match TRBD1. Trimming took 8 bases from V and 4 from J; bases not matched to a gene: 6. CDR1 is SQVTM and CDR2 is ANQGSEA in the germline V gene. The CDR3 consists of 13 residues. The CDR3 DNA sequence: TGCAGCTCGAGACAGGGGAGCACCGGGGAGCTGTTTTTT. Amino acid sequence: CSSRQGSTGELFF.

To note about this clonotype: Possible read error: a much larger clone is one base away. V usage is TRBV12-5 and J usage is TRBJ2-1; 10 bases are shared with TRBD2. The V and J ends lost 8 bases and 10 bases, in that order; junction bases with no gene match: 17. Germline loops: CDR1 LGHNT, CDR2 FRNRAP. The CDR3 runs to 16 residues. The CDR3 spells CASSPDLAGASREQFF. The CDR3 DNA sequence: TGTGCTAGTAGTCCGGATCTAGCGGGAGCCTCCCGAGAGCAGTTCTTC.

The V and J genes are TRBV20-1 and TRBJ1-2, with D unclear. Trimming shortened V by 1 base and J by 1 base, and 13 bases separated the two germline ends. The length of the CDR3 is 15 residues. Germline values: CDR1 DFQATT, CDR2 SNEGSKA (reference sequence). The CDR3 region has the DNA TGCAGTGCTAGAGTCCCGGCAACTATTAACTATGGCTACACCTTC. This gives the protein CSARVPATINYGYTF.

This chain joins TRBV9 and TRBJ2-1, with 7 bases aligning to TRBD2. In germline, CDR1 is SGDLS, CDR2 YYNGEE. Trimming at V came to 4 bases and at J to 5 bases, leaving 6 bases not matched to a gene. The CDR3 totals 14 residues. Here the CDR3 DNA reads TGTGCCAGCAGCTCTAGCGGTAACAACAATGAGCAGTTCTTC. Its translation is CASSSSGNNNEQFF.

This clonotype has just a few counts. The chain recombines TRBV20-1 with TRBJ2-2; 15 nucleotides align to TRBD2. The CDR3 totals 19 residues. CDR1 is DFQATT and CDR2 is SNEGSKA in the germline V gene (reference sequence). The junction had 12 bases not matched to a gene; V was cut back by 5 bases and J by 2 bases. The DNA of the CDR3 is TGCAGTGCTCGAAACACCGGGACTAGCGGGGGGCATAACACCGGGGAGCTGTTTTTT. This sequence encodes CSARNTGTSGGHNTGELFF.